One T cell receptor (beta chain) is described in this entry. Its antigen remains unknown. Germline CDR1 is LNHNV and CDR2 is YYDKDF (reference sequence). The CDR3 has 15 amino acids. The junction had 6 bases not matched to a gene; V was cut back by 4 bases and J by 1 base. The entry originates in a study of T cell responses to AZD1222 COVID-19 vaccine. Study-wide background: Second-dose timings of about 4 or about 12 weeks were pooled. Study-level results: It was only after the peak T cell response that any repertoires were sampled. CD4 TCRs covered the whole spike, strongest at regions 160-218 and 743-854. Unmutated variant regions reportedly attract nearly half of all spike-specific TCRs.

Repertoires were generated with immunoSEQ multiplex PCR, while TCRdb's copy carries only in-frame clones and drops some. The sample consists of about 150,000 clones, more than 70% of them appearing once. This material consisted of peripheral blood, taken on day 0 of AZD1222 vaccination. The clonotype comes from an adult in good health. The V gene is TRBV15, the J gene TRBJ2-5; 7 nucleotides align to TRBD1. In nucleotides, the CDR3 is TGTGCCACCAGCATGAACAGGGGTTCCCAAGAGACCCAGTACTTC. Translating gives CATSMNRGSQETQYF.